These 14 T cell receptor beta chains originate from one sample sequenced in a study of shared clonotypes between healthy human individuals. Method: immunoSEQ multiplex PCR; TCRdb's copy keeps in-frame clones and lacks some. Of around 1 million clones listed, over 60% are singletons. What was sequenced was memory CD4+ T cells sorted from blood. The subset was: CD45RA-negative fraction. All receptors come from a young man in good health.

This clone was found a few times. The V call is TRBV9, the J call TRBJ1-1; D not resolved. The CDR3 has 16 residues. The V end was cut by 2 bases, the J end by 0 bases, with 14 bases between. CDR1 is SGDLS, CDR2 YYNGEE, per germline. CDR3 sequence (DNA): TGTGCCAGCAGCGTGGGAGGCGGGGTATTGAACACTGAAGCTTTCTTT. This sequence encodes CASSVGGGVLNTEAFF.

This chain links TRBV19 with TRBJ1-4; 7 bases are a match to TRBD1. Germline V lookup: CDR1 LNHDA, CDR2 SQIVND (reference sequence). CDR3 length: 14 amino acids. With V trimmed by 5 bases and J by 3 bases, 3 bases remained unmatched. The CDR3 loop is CASSATGSNEKLFF. CDR3 in DNA: TGTGCCAGTAGTGCGACAGGGTCTAATGAAAAACTGTTTTTT.

This chain links TRBV6-4 with TRBJ2-1; a weak D match, TRBD2 (5 bases). Germline values: CDR1 MRHNA, CDR2 SNTAGT. The length of the CDR3 is 13 residues. Trimming shortened V by 3 bases and J by 12 bases, and 15 bases separated the two germline ends. Here the CDR3 DNA reads TGTGCCAGCAGTGAGACCACGGGGAACGGGCAGTTCTTC. Its translation: CASSETTGNGQFF.

The chain links TRBV6-1 to TRBJ1-5; 7 nucleotides align to TRBD1. The V gene end was trimmed by 7 bases and the J gene end by 7 bases; junction bases not matched to a gene: 10. This CDR3 region has 14 residues. The germline gives CDR1 MNHNS, CDR2 SASEGT. Here the CDR3 reads CASTSQGGQQPQHF. The CDR3 coding sequence is TGTGCCAGCACATCCCAGGGGGGTCAGCAGCCCCAGCATTTT.

This clone has only one observation. The chain couples TRBV25-1 to TRBJ1-1; a possible D gene is TRBD1 (5 bases). Germline V gene data show CDR1 as MGHDK and CDR2 as SYGVNS. Trimming removed 2 bases at V and 6 bases at J, with 10 bases between. The CDR3 is 13 residues long. The CDR3 protein is CASSEPGRAEAFF. The CDR3 bases are TGTGCCAGCAGTGAACCAGGGAGGGCTGAAGCTTTCTTT.

This chain connects TRBV6-6 to TRBJ1-5; D is unresolved. Per germline, CDR1 MNHNY and CDR2 SVGAGI (reference sequence). V lost 6 bases and J 2 bases, leaving 11 bases between the germline ends. CDR3 length equals 14 residues. The CDR3 protein is CASRDTGGNQPQHF. In DNA form, the CDR3 reads TGTGCCAGCAGGGATACCGGCGGCAATCAGCCCCAGCATTTT.

This clone was detected ten times or more. Other DNA sequences in this specimen translate into the identical CDR3. The chain is built from TRBV11-3 and TRBJ2-6; D perhaps matches TRBD2 (5 bases). The CDR3 is 15 residues long. Germline lookup yields CDR1 SGHNT and CDR2 YENEEA. Trimming shortened V by 3 bases and J by 0 bases, and 6 bases separated the two germline ends. DNA of the CDR3: TGTGCCAGCAGCTTGGGAGTCTCTGGGGCCAACGTCCTGACTTTC. Protein sequence: CASSLGVSGANVLTF.

The chain recombines TRBV6-5 with TRBJ1-2, with TRBD1 as a possible D gene (5 bases). V was cut by 6 bases and J by 0 bases, with 14 bases left in between. Per germline, CDR1 MNHEY and CDR2 SVGAGI. The CDR3 contains 15 residues. In DNA, the CDR3 is TGTGCCAGCAGCCCCGACAGAAAAGCTAACTATGGCTACACCTTC. It encodes CASSPDRKANYGYTF.

This chain joins TRBV5-6 and TRBJ1-4; D remains ambiguous. The germline V gene encodes CDR1 SGHDT and CDR2 YYEEEE. The V end was cut by 1 base, the J end by 4 bases, with 11 bases between. The CDR3 runs 15 residues. This chain's CDR3 is CASSLTEAINEKLFF. The CDR3 DNA reads as TGTGCCAGCAGCTTGACCGAGGCGATTAATGAAAAACTGTTTTTT. Together with reference TRBV5-6 and TRBJ1-4, the CDR3 gives the full variable domain: DAGVTQSPTHLIKTRGQQVTLRCSPKSGHDTVSWYQQALGQGPQFIFQYYEEEERQRGNFPDRFSGHQFPNYSSELNVNALLLGDSALYLCASSLTEAINEKLFFGSGTQLSVL.

The gene calls are TRBV6-5 and TRBJ1-6; 9 positions match TRBD1. Looked up from germline, CDR1 is MNHEY and CDR2 is SVGAGI. The CDR3 has 14 amino acids. Losses at the gene ends were 7 bases for V and 5 bases for J; bases not matched to a gene: 3. The CDR3 here is CASIGQGNNSPLHF. Written as DNA, the CDR3 is TGTGCCAGCATAGGACAGGGGAATAATTCACCCCTCCACTTT.

V gene TRBV19 combines with J gene TRBJ2-5; D call uncertain. This CDR3 spans 12 amino acids. Germline CDR1 and CDR2: LNHDA and SQIVND (reference sequence). Trimming cost V 5 bases and J 5 bases, with 9 bases left between them. CDR3 bases: TGTGCCAGTAGTTCGGTGGGGGAGACCCAGTACTTC. Amino acid sequence: CASSSVGETQYF. The complete variable domain, with remaining parts taken from reference TRBV19 and TRBJ2-5, reads DGGITQSPKYLFRKEGQNVTLSCEQNLNHDAMYWYRQDPGQGLRLIYYSQIVNDFQKGDIAEGYSVSREKKESFPLTVTSAQKNPTAFYLCASSSVGETQYFGPGTRLLVL.

This clone has only one observation. CDR3 amino acids: CASSPLGGREETQYF. Written as DNA, the CDR3 is TGTGCCAGCTCACCACTGGGAGGCAGGGAAGAGACCCAGTACTTC. This chain connects TRBV18 to TRBJ2-5; D is perhaps TRBD2 (6 bases). The CDR3 contains 15 residues. Germline V CDR1 and CDR2: KGHSH, LQKENI. The germline V and J ends were trimmed by 1 base and 3 bases, with 12 bases remaining between them.

V is TRBV19 and J is TRBJ1-3; perhaps TRBD1 as D (6 bases). The germline V and J ends were trimmed by 3 bases and 8 bases, with 23 bases remaining between them. This CDR3 has 17 amino acids. The germline V gene has CDR1 LNHDA and CDR2 SQIVND (reference sequence). The DNA for the CDR3 is TGTGCCAGTAGTATCACCGGGACACAAACTCTCGGGGACACCATATATTTT. This gives the protein CASSITGTQTLGDTIYF.

This clone was counted between two and nine times. The rearrangement joins TRBV9 to TRBJ2-3; 9 bases align to TRBD1. The trim removed 3 bases at V and 1 base at J, leaving 3 bases unmatched. Germline assignment: CDR1 SGDLS and CDR2 YYNGEE. The CDR3 sequence is 15 residues long. The CDR3 nucleotides read TGTGCCAGCAGCGCACGACAGGGGGGCACAGATACGCAGTATTTT. Translation gives CASSARQGGTDTQYF.